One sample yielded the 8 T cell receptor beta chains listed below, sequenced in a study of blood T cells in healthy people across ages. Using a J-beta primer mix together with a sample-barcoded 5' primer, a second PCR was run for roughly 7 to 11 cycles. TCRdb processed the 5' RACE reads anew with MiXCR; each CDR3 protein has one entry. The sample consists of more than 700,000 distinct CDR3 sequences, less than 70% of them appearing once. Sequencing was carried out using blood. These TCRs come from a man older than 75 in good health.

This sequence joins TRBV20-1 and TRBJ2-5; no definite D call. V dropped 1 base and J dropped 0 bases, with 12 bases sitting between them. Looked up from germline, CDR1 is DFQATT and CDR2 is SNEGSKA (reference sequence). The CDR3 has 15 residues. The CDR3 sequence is CSARVTDWYQETQYF. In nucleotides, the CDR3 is TGCAGTGCTAGAGTGACCGATTGGTACCAAGAGACCCAGTACTTC.

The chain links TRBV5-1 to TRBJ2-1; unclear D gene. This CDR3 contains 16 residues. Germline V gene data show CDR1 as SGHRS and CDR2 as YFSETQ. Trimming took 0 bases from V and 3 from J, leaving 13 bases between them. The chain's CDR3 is CASSLEAGTLYNEQFF. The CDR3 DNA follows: TGCGCCAGCAGCTTGGAGGCCGGAACCCTCTACAATGAGCAGTTCTTC.

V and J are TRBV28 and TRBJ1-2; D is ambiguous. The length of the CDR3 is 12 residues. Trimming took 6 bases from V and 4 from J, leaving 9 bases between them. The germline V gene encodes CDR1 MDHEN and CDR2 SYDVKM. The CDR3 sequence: CASRKVGYGYTF. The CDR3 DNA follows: TGTGCCAGCAGAAAAGTGGGCTATGGCTACACCTTC.

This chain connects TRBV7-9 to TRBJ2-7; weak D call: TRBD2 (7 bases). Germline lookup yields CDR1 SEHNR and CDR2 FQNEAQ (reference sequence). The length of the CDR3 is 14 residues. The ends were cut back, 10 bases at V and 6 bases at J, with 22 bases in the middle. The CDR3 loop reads CATNSGGQTSEQYF. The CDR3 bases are TGTGCCACAAATTCCGGGGGGCAGACGAGCGAGCAGTACTTC.

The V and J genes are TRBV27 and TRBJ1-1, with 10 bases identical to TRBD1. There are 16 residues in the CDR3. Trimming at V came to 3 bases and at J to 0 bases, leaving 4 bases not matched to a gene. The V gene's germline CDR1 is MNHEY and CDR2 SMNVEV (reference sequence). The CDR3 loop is CASSFRDRGLNTEAFF. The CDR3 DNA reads TGTGCCAGCAGTTTTCGGGACAGGGGATTGAACACTGAAGCTTTCTTT.

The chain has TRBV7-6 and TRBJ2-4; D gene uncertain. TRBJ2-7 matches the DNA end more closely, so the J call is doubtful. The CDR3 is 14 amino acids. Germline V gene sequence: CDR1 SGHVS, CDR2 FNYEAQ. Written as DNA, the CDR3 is TGTGCCAGCAGCTTAGAGGGCGATTACTACGAGCAGTACTTC. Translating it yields CASSLEGDYYEQYF.

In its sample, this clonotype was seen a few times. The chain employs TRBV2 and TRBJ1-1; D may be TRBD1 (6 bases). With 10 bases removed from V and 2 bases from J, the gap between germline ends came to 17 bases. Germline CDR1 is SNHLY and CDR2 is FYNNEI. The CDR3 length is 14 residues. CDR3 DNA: TGTGCCACTACACGAGGACAGTACAACACTGAAGCTTTCTTT. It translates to CATTRGQYNTEAFF. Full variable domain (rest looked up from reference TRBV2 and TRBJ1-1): EPEVTQTPSHQVTQMGQEVILRCVPISNHLYFYWYRQILGQKVEFLVSFYNNEISEKSEIFDDQFSVERPDGSNFTLKIRSTKLEDSAMYFCATTRGQYNTEAFFGQGTRLTVV.

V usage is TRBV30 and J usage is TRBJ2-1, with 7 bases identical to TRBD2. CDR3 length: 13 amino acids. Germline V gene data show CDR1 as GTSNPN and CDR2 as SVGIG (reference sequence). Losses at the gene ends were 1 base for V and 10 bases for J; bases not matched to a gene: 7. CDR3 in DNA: TGTGCCTGGAGTGGTGCGGGAGTGCAAGAGCAGTTCTTC. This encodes CAWSGAGVQEQFF.